What follows are 9 T cell receptor beta chains derived from one specimen sequenced in a study of neurological immune-mediated disorders. Using its own MiXCR run on the 5' RACE reads, TCRdb lists one record per CDR3 protein. The sample contains roughly 76,000 distinct CDR3 sequences, 13% to 15% of which appear only once. The sequenced sample was PBMCs. All receptors come from a woman in her 50s in good health.

The sample holds many counts of this clonotype. The chain carries TRBV20-1 and TRBJ1-1, with TRBD1 identical over 9 bases. V shed 3 bases, J shed 5 bases, and the junction held 7 bases outside the gene matches. Germline-derived CDR1 and CDR2 are DFQATT and SNEGSKA (reference sequence). The CDR3 contains 14 residues. The CDR3 region has the DNA TGCAGTGCTAGCCCCGTTGACAGGGGGACTGAAGCTTTCTTT. Translating it yields CSASPVDRGTEAFF.

This clonotype was counted ten times or more. V usage is TRBV11-3 and J usage is TRBJ2-1, with TRBD1 matching over 7 bases. With 0 bases clipped from V and 7 bases from J, the junction kept 6 bases outside the gene matches. CDR3 length equals 15 residues. The germline V gene encodes CDR1 SGHNT and CDR2 YENEEA. DNA for the CDR3: TGTGCCAGCAGCTTAGAGGGACAGATTAATAATGAGCAGTTCTTC. Its protein is CASSLEGQINNEQFF.

This clonotype has a count of ten or more. V usage is TRBV27 and J usage is TRBJ1-2; no reliable D call. V lost 3 bases and J 5 bases, leaving 7 bases between the germline ends. Germline assignment: CDR1 MNHEY and CDR2 SMNVEV (reference sequence). The CDR3 is 12 residues long. CDR3: CASSFRGYGYTF. The CDR3 coding sequence is TGTGCCAGCAGTTTCCGAGGTTATGGCTACACCTTC.

V and J are TRBV5-1 and TRBJ2-1, with D unresolved. With 1 base removed from V and 7 bases from J, the gap between germline ends came to 18 bases. The CDR3 is 16 residues long. Looked up from germline, CDR1 is SGHRS and CDR2 is YFSETQ. In DNA form, the CDR3 reads TGCGCCAGCAGCTTGTCCCACAGTTCAGGTGGAAATGAGCAGTTCTTC. Its protein is CASSLSHSSGGNEQFF. The full variable domain, completed using reference TRBV5-1 and TRBJ2-1, is KAGVTQTPRYLIKTRGQQVTLSCSPISGHRSVSWYQQTPGQGLQFLFEYFSETQRNKGNFPGRFSGRQFSNSRSEMNVSTLELGDSALYLCASSLSHSSGGNEQFFGPGTRLTVL.

The table lists this clonotype with many counts. This chain connects TRBV5-1 to TRBJ2-7, with 9 bases matching TRBD2. The CDR3 totals 17 residues. Germline assignment: CDR1 SGHRS and CDR2 YFSETQ. V shed 0 bases, J shed 5 bases, and the junction held 12 bases outside the gene matches. This CDR3 reads CASSLGRAGGPVNEQYF. CDR3 coding DNA: TGCGCCAGCAGCTTGGGCCGCGCGGGAGGGCCGGTGAACGAGCAGTACTTC. The full variable domain, in which reference TRBV5-1 and TRBJ2-7 provide the parts outside the CDR3, is KAGVTQTPRYLIKTRGQQVTLSCSPISGHRSVSWYQQTPGQGLQFLFEYFSETQRNKGNFPGRFSGRQFSNSRSEMNVSTLELGDSALYLCASSLGRAGGPVNEQYFGPGTRLTVT.

This clonotype was seen many times. The genes are TRBV3-1 and TRBJ1-1; D is ambiguous. This CDR3 is built from 14 residues. Germline V CDR1 and CDR2: LGHDT, YNNKEL (reference sequence). With 1 base removed from V and 4 bases from J, the gap between germline ends came to 10 bases. CDR3 bases: TGTGCCAGCAGCCAAGGAGGGCTTGGCACTGAAGCTTTCTTT. It is translated as CASSQGGLGTEAFF.

This clonotype was counted at least ten times. The genes are TRBV5-1 and TRBJ1-2; D possibly corresponds to TRBD1 (6 bases). The ends were cut back, 2 bases at V and 5 bases at J, with 16 bases in the middle. The V gene's germline CDR1 is SGHRS and CDR2 YFSETQ. The CDR3 runs 15 residues. Here the CDR3 DNA reads TGCGCCAGCAGCTTAAGGCCGGGGGCTCAATATGGCTACACCTTC. Its translation: CASSLRPGAQYGYTF.

This clonotype was counted many times. V is TRBV7-2 and J is TRBJ2-7; D is unresolved. CDR1 SGHTA and CDR2 FQGNSA come from the germline V gene. This CDR3 contains 11 residues. V lost 0 bases and J lost 5, with 2 bases in between. CDR3 sequence reads: CASSLAHEQYF. The CDR3 DNA follows: TGTGCCAGCAGCTTAGCCCACGAGCAGTACTTC.

This clonotype showed up many times. This chain links TRBV20-1 with TRBJ2-3; 7 bases are a match to TRBD2. CDR3 length equals 12 residues. Germline values: CDR1 DFQATT, CDR2 SNEGSKA (reference sequence). The V and J ends lost 5 bases and 8 bases, in that order; junction bases with no gene match: 7. The CDR3 DNA is TGCAGTGCTCGCCGACTAGCTGGTACGCAGTATTTT. This translates into CSARRLAGTQYF.